This T cell receptor (beta chain) was profiled in a study of spatial heterogeneity in lung cancer. The time point was: blood at routine non-recurrence follow-up after resection. A single record per CDR3 protein comes from TCRdb applying MiXCR to the 5' RACE reads. The table records about 4,400 distinct CDR3 sequences, about a quarter of them present only once. V dropped 4 bases and J dropped 8; count of bases not matched to a gene: 11. Germline assignment: CDR1 MGHRA and CDR2 YSYEKL. This CDR3 spans 15 amino acids. The sample was PBMCs, taken at follow-up. V usage is TRBV4-1 and J usage is TRBJ2-1, with TRBD1 identical over 7 bases. The clonotype comes from a male donor with early-stage non-small cell lung cancer. CDR3 in DNA: TGCGCCAGCAGCCTCCGGGACAGAAGGCCGGATGAGCAGTTCTTC. Its protein product is CASSLRDRRPDEQFF.